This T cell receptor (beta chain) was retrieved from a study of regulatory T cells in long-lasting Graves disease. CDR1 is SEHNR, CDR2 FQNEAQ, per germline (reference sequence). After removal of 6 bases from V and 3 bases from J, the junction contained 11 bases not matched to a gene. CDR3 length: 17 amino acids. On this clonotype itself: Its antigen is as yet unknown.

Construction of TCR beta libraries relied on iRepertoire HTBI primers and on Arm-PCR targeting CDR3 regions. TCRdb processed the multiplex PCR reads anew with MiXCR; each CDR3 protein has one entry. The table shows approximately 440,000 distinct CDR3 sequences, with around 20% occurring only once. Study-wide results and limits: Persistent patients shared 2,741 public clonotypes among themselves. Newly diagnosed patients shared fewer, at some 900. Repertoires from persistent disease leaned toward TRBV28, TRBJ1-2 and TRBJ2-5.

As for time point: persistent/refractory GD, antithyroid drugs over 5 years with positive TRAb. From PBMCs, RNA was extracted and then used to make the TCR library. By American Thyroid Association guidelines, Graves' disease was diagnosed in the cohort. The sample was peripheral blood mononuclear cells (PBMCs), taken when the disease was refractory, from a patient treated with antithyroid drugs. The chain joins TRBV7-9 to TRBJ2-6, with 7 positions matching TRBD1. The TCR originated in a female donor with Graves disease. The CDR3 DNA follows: TGTGCCAGCAGACCGAGGACAGGAGCGAGTGGGGCCAACGTCCTGACTTTC. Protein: CASRPRTGASGANVLTF. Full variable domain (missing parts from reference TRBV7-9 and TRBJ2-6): DTGVSQNPRHKITKRGQNVTFRCDPISEHNRLYWYRQTLGQGPEFLTYFQNEAQLEKSRLLSDRFSAERPKGSFSTLEIQRTEQGDSAMYLCASRPRTGASGANVLTFGAGSRLTVL.